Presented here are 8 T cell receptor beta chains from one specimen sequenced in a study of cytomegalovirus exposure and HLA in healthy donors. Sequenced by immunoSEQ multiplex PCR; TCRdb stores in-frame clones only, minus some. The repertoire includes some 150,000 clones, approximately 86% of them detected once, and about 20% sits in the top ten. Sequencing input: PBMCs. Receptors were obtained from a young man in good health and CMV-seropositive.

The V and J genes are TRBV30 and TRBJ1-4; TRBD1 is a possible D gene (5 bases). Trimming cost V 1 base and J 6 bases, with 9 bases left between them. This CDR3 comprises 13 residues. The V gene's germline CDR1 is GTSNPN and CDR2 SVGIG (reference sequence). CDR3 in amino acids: CAWSGGPYEKLFF. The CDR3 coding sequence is TGTGCCTGGAGTGGGGGCCCGTATGAAAAACTGTTTTTT.

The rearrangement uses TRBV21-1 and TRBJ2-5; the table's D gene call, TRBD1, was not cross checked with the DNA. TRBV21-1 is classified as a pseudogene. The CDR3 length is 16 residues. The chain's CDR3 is CASSIPNRSLQETQYF. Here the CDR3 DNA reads TGTGCCAGCAGCATCCCAAACAGGAGCCTCCAAGAGACCCAGTACTTC.

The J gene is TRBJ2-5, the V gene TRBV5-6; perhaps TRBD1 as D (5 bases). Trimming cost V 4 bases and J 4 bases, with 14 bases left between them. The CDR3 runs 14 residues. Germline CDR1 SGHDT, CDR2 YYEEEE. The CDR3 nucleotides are TGTGCCAGCAGCGCCCAGGGAAAGAGAGAGACCCAGTACTTC. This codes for CASSAQGKRETQYF. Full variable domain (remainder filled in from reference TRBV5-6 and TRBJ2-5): DAGVTQSPTHLIKTRGQQVTLRCSPKSGHDTVSWYQQALGQGPQFIFQYYEEEERQRGNFPDRFSGHQFPNYSSELNVNALLLGDSALYLCASSAQGKRETQYFGPGTRLLVL.

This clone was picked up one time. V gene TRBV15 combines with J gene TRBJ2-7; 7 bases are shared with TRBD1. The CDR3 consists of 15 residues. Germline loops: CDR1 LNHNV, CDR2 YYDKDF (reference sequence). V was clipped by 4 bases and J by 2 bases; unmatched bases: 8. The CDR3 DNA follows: TGTGCCACCAGCACCCCCCTTCAGGGGGCCTACGAGCAGTACTTC. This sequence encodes CATSTPLQGAYEQYF.

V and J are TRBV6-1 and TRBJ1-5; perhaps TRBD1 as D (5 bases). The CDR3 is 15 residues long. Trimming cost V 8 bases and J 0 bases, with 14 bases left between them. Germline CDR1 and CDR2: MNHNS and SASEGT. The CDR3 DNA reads TGTGCCAGCGGTAGTGGGGCAAATAGCAATCAGCCCCAGCATTTT. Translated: CASGSGANSNQPQHF.

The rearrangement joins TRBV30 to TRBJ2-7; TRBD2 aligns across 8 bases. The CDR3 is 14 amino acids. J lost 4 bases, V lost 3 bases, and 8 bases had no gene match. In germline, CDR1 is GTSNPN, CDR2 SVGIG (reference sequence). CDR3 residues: CAWRPRGGAYEQYF. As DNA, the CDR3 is TGTGCCTGGAGGCCCCGGGGGGGGGCATACGAGCAGTACTTC. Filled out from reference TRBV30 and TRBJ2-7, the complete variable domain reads SQTIHQWPATLVQPVGSPLSLECTVEGTSNPNLYWYRQAAGRGLQLLFYSVGIGQISSEVPQNLSASRPQDRQFILSSKKLLLSDSGFYLCAWRPRGGAYEQYFGPGTRLTVT.

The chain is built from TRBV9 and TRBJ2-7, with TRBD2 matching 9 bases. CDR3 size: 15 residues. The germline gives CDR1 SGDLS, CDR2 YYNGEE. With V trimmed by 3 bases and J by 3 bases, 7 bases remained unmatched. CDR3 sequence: CASSARGSGGYEQYF. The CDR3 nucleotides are TGTGCCAGCAGCGCCCGAGGTAGCGGGGGCTACGAGCAGTACTTC.

The CDR3 DNA reads TGCGCCAGCAGTGAGCACGGGACTGAGGAGACCCAGTACTTC. Translated, it gives CASSEHGTEETQYF. This chain links TRBV10-1 with TRBJ2-5, with TRBD2 as a possible D gene (6 bases). CDR3 length equals 14 residues. Germline-derived CDR1 and CDR2 are WNHNN and SYGVQD (reference sequence). Trimming left V 2 bases short and J 5 bases short, with 12 bases between.